This is a list of T cell receptor beta chains from one sample in a study of cytomegalovirus exposure and HLA in healthy donors. Produced via immunoSEQ multiplex PCR; TCRdb's table is partial and in-frame only. This table has 240,000 or so clones, about 90% appearing once. Material: PBMCs. The receptors come from a woman aged 25 to 39 in good health and CMV-seropositive. CDR3s leave out the opening cysteine and the closing phenylalanine or tryptophan.

v_gene	j_gene	CDR3aa
TRBV18	TRBJ2-7	ASSPATSGGEQY
TRBV4-2	TRBJ2-7	ASSQPPRQGSNEQY
TRBV11-2	TRBJ2-5	ASSPPGATQY
TRBV11-2	TRBJ2-3	ASSLEFQLPDTQY
TRBV10-2	TRBJ2-7	ASKDPGTGSYEQY
TRBV10-1	TRBJ1-3	ASSANAGTGGLGNTIY
TRBV5-4	TRBJ2-7	ASSLSLAAEQY
TRBV27	TRBJ2-7	ASSGTSGSSYEQY
TRBV11-2	TRBJ2-7	ASSLEVGRGYAYEQY
TRBV28	TRBJ1-5	ASSLGAGANSNQPQH
TRBV5-1	TRBJ2-3	ASSREGRGTDTQY
TRBV10-3	TRBJ1-5	AISDGTANNQPQH
TRBV19	TRBJ2-1	ASSLRLAAEPYSGYNEQF
TRBV4-2	TRBJ2-3	ASSHPGTSGGYTDTQY
TRBV18	TRBJ2-7	ASSPRTGRTMAYEQY